Shown below are 5 T cell receptor beta chains from a single sample sequenced in a study of CD8+CD57+ T cells in acquired aplastic anemia. An expansion of CD8+CD57+ cells by flow cytometry had been shown in patients chosen for sequencing. CDR3 and TCR beta VDJ profiling relied on a genomic DNA template. TCRdb processed the reads anew with MiXCR; each CDR3 protein has one entry. The sample carries some 180,000 distinct CDR3 sequences, about three fifths recorded once. Sequencing used sorted CD4+, CD8+, or CD8+CD57+ T cells (not recorded which) from PBMCs. Every receptor here comes from a human donor with aplastic anemia.

J is TRBJ1-1 and V is TRBV12-3 or TRBV12-4; perhaps TRBD1 as D (6 bases). The CDR3 covers 13 residues. The germline V and J ends were trimmed by 8 bases and 1 base, with 11 bases remaining between them. The DNA of the CDR3 is TGTGCCAGCCGTCAGGGGCCGAACACTGAAGCTTTCTTT. Its translation is CASRQGPNTEAFF.

The chain couples TRBV5-1 to TRBJ2-7; 11 nucleotides align to TRBD2. The CDR3 has 15 amino acids. The germline CDR1 and CDR2 sequences are SGHRS and YFSETQ. V shed 3 bases, J shed 2 bases, and the junction held 4 bases outside the gene matches. The CDR3 here is CASSSPTSGTYEQYF. As DNA, the CDR3 is TGCGCCAGCAGCTCGCCGACTAGCGGGACCTACGAGCAGTACTTC.

The rearrangement uses TRBV2 and TRBJ2-7; tentatively, D is TRBD1 (6 bases). Looked up from germline, CDR1 is SNHLY and CDR2 is FYNNEI. V was pared by 8 bases and J by 7 bases, with 24 bases between. This CDR3 has 15 amino acids. Here the CDR3 reads CASSRTVATLWEQYF. The CDR3 coding sequence is TGTGCCAGCTCCAGGACAGTGGCCACTCTGTGGGAGCAGTACTTC.

The chain links TRBV25-1 to TRBJ2-7; the D is unclear. CDR1 is MGHDK and CDR2 is SYGVNS in the germline V gene. This CDR3 region has 15 residues. V was clipped by 4 bases and J by 3 bases, with 16 bases between them. The CDR3 spells CASSGSWEGYYEQYF. The CDR3 DNA reads as TGTGCCAGCAGTGGGAGTTGGGAAGGTTACTACGAGCAGTACTTC.

V usage is TRBV2 and J usage is TRBJ1-1; D is undetermined. This CDR3 is built from 15 residues. The V end lost 4 bases, the J end lost 0 bases, and 12 bases lay between the germline ends. Per the germline V gene, CDR1 is SNHLY and CDR2 is FYNNEI. This chain's CDR3 is CASSAGSLMNTEAFF. The CDR3, as DNA: TGTGCCAGCAGTGCAGGTAGTCTCATGAACACTGAAGCTTTCTTT.